The present T cell receptor beta chain was sequenced within a study of blood T cell repertoires in COVID-19. Study details: The origin of the acute and convalescent COVID-19 samples was the United States, Italy and Spain. Nucleic acid was either cDNA or gDNA, and it came from T cells, B-cell-depleted T cells, or PBMCs.

V lost 0 bases and J lost 4, with 12 bases in between. The V gene's germline CDR1 is MNHEY and CDR2 SVGAGI. The length of the CDR3 is 15 residues. As originally analysed: Nucleated cell number was recorded as an estimate derived from reference gene primer amplification. Assay: immunoSEQ multiplex PCR; the TCRdb copy retains only in-frame clones and omits some. The V and J calls and the clone size are those of that table, but D and trimming were determined from the DNA. Counted here are approximately 98,000 clones, approximately 85% occurring once; the ten biggest clones make up under 2.5%. This receptor was identified in a human donor in a cohort sampled during active COVID-19. The sample taken for sequencing was peripheral blood. The rearrangement joins TRBV6-5 to TRBJ2-5; the D gene is possibly TRBD2 (7 bases). This CDR3 is CASSYSTAGAETQYF. DNA of the CDR3: TGTGCCAGCAGTTACTCGACGGCGGGGGCAGAGACCCAGTACTTC.